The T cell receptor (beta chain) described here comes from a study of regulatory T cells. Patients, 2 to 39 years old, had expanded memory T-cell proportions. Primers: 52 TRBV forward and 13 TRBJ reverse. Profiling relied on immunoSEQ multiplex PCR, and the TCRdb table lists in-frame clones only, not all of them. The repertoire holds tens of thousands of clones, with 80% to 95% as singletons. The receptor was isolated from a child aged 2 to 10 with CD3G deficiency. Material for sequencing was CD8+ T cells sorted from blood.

The CDR3 DNA reads TGTGCCAGCAGCCCCTCCGGGGAGCTGTTTTTT. Residues: CASSPSGELFF. The chain links TRBV6-6 to TRBJ2-2; D remains ambiguous. Germline V gene sequence: CDR1 MNHNY, CDR2 SVGAGI (reference sequence). V was pared by 6 bases and J by 6 bases, with 5 bases between. CDR3 length equals 11 residues.